Sequencing of this TCR beta chain was carried out in a study of T cells after yellow fever vaccination. Turning to the study itself: Some fractions had low cell numbers, and these were prepared with SMART-Seq v4 Ultra Low Input.

The sample holds many counts of this clonotype. Its antigen remains unknown. It was through 5'RACE template switching that TCR cDNA was made, with a universal primer site and UMIs added. TCRdb ran MiXCR on the 5' RACE reads and lists one entry per CDR3 protein. The table records more than 300,000 distinct CDR3 sequences, around 4.4% of them present only once. The length of the CDR3 is 15 residues. With 5 bases removed from V and 3 bases from J, the gap between germline ends came to 17 bases. CDR1 is SGHVS, CDR2 FNYEAQ, per germline. Study-wide results and caveats: Once the booster was given, most primary-vaccination clones reappeared, at approximately 97% for CD4 and 88% for CD8.

This specimen consisted of PBMCs, obtained 15 days after the yellow fever booster vaccination. The source of this sequence is a man in his late teens or twenties who received the YFV17D yellow fever vaccine. This sequence joins TRBV7-6 and TRBJ2-7; D may be TRBD1 (6 bases). The CDR3 here is CASSIDRPNYYEQYV. Written as DNA, the CDR3 is TGTGCCAGCAGCATCGACAGGCCCAACTACTACGAGCAGTACGTC.